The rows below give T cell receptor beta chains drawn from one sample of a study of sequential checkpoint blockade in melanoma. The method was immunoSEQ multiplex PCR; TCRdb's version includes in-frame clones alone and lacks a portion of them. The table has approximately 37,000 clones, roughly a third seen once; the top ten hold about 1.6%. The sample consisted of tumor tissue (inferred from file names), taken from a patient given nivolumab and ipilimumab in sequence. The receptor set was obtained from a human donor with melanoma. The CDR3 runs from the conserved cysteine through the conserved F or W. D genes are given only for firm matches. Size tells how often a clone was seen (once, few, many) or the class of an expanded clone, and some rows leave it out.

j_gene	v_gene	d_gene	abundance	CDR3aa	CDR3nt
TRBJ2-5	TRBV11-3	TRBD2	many	CASSLGLAGTQETQYF	TGTGCCAGCAGCTTAGGACTAGCGGGGACCCAAGAGACCCAGTACTTC
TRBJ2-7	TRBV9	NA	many	CPIVGVSYEQYF	TGTCCTATAGTAGGGGTCTCCTACGAGCAGTACTTC
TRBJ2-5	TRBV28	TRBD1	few	CASNRGLLGETQYF	TGTGCCAGCAACAGGGGGCTATTGGGGGAGACCCAGTACTTC
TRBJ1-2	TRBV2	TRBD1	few	CASSWDREVYGYTF	TGTGCCAGCAGCTGGGACAGGGAGGTCTATGGCTACACCTTC
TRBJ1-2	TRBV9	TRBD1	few	CASSLRWGTGYGYTF	TGTGCCAGCAGCCTAAGGTGGGGGACAGGGTATGGCTACACCTTC
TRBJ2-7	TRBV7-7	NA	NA	CASSRSQGSSYEQYF	TGTGCCAGCAGCCGCTCCCAGGGGAGCTCCTACGAGCAGTACTTC
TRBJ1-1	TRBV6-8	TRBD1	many	CASRSPPGQQNTEAFF	TGTGCCAGCCGTTCACCGCCGGGACAGCAGAACACTGAAGCTTTCTTT
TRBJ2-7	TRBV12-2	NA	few	CACAVDGASYEQYF	TGTGCCTGCGCGGTGGACGGAGCTTCCTACGAGCAGTACTTC
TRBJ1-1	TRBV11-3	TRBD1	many	CASSSTGQGHMNTEAFF	TGTGCCAGCAGCTCAACGGGACAGGGCCATATGAACACTGAAGCTTTCTTT
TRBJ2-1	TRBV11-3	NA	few	CASSLLLAGNNEQFF	TGTGCCAGCAGCTTGCTCCTAGCTGGGAACAATGAGCAGTTCTTC
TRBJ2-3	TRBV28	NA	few	CASKGHLSADTQYF	TGTGCCAGCAAGGGACACCTTTCCGCAGATACGCAGTATTTT
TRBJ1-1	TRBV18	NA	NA	CASLRAGDTEAFF	TGTGCCAGCTTACGAGCAGGGGACACTGAAGCTTTCTTT
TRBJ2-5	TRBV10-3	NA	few	CAISESGETQYF	TGTGCCATCAGTGAGTCGGGAGAGACCCAGTACTTC
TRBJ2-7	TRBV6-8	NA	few	CASSYWGTYEQYF	TGTGCCAGCAGTTACTGGGGGACCTACGAGCAGTACTTC
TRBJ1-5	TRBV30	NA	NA	CAWSQYNSQNQPQHF	TGTGCCTGGAGTCAGTATAACAGCCAAAATCAGCCCCAGCATTTT
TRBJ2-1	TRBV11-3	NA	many	CASSLSGLLLLGQFF	TGTGCCAGCAGCTTGTCTGGACTGCTTTTGCTAGGGCAGTTCTTC
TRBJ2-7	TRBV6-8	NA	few	CASSPPGSSYEQYF	TGTGCCAGCAGCCCACCAGGTAGCTCCTACGAGCAGTACTTC
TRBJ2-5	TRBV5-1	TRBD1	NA	CASILWDRGSGETQYF	TGCGCCAGCATCCTATGGGACAGGGGGTCTGGGGAGACCCAGTACTTC
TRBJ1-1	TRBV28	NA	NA	CASSLGGYSPLNTEAFF	TGTGCCAGCAGTTTGGGGGGTTACAGCCCTCTGAACACTGAAGCTTTCTTT
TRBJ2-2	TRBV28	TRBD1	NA	CASSTAGTGRTGELFF	TGTGCCAGCAGTACTGCCGGGACAGGGAGAACCGGGGAGCTGTTTTTT
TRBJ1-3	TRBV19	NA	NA	CATATGMRGNTIYF	TGTGCCACAGCAACAGGGATGCGAGGAAACACCATATATTTT
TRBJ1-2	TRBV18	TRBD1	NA	CASSGTGSRGYTF	TGTGCCAGCTCAGGGACAGGATCGAGAGGCTACACCTTC
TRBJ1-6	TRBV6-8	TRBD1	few	CASSRIGQVYNSPLHF	TGTGCCAGCAGCCGTATCGGACAGGTCTATAATTCACCCCTCCACTTT
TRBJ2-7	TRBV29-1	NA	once	CSAAGLNSYEQYF	TGCAGCGCAGCCGGATTAAACTCCTACGAGCAGTACTTC
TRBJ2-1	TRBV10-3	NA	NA	CASAFTYYNEQFF	TGTGCCAGCGCTTTTACGTACTACAATGAGCAGTTCTTC